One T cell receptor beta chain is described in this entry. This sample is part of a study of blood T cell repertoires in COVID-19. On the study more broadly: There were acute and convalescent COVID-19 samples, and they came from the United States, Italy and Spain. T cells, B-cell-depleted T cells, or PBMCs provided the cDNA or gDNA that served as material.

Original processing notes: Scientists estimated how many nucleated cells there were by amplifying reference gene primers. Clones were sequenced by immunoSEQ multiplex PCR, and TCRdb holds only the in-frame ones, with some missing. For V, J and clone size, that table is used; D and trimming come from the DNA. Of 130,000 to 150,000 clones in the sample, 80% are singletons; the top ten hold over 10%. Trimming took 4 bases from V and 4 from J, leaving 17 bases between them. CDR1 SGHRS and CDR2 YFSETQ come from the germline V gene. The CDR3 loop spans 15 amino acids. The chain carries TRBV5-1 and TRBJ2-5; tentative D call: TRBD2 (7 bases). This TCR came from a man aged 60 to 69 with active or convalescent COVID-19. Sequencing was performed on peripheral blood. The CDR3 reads CASSRGTRGGETQYF. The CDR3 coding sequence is TGCGCCAGCAGCAGGGGTACAAGGGGGGGAGAGACCCAGTACTTC.